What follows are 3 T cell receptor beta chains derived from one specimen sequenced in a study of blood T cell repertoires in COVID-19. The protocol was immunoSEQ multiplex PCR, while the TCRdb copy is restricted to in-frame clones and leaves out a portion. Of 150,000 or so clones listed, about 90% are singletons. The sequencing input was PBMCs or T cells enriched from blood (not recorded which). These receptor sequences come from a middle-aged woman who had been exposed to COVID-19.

The CDR3 DNA sequence: TGTGCCAGTAGTACCCGGACAGGGCAGTTTAACTATGGCTACACCTTC. Its protein is CASSTRTGQFNYGYTF. The V call is TRBV19, the J call TRBJ1-2; 8 nucleotides match TRBD1. Germline V lookup: CDR1 LNHDA, CDR2 SQIVND (reference sequence). The CDR3 length is 16 residues. The J segment lost 1 base and the V segment lost 4 bases, leaving 8 bases of the junction unmatched. Together with reference TRBV19 and TRBJ1-2, the CDR3 gives the full variable domain: DGGITQSPKYLFRKEGQNVTLSCEQNLNHDAMYWYRQDPGQGLRLIYYSQIVNDFQKGDIAEGYSVSREKKESFPLTVTSAQKNPTAFYLCASSTRTGQFNYGYTFGSGTRLTVV.

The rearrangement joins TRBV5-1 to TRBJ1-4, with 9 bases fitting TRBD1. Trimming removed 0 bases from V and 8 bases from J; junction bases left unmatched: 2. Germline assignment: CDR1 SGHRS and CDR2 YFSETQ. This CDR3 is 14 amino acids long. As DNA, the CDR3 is TGCGCCAGCAGCTTGGAACAGGGGGCAGAAAAACTGTTTTTT. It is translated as CASSLEQGAEKLFF.

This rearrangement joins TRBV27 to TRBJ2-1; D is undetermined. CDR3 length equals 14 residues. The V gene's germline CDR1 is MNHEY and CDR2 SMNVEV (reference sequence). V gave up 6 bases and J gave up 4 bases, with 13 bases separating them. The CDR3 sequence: CASRRSENYNEQFF. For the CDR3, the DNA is TGTGCCAGCAGGCGGAGCGAGAATTACAATGAGCAGTTCTTC.